This T cell receptor beta chain appears in the sequencing data of a study of PD-1 blockade in classical Hodgkin lymphoma. Study background: Patients were infused with nivolumab 3 mg/kg every 2 weeks.

The sample's time point: cycle 4 day 1 (C4D1), after five to seven weeks of nivolumab. With no exception, relapse followed autologous stem cell transplantation in all patients, and brentuximab vedotin exposure varied. This clone was observed a single time. Antigen unknown. Overall study results and limits: Newly diagnosed patients were reported to exhibit reduced baseline TCR diversity relative to healthy donors. Exclusion removed patients who began nivolumab under 1 year after ASCT. By cycle point C4D1, TCR diversity had risen significantly in CD4+ cells (but not CD8+ cells).

Sequencing was performed with immunoSEQ multiplex PCR; in TCRdb, only in-frame clones are kept and a portion is missing. This sample has 100,000 or so clones; around 93% occur once, and the top ten carry just under 2%. This CDR3 has 18 residues. V shed 7 bases, J shed 7 bases, and the junction held 14 bases outside the gene matches. Per germline, CDR1 SGHNT and CDR2 YYREEE (reference sequence). This chain connects TRBV5-4 to TRBJ2-1, with 16 bases identical to TRBD2. Sequenced here: peripheral blood mononuclear cells (PBMCs), sampled before the fourth cycle of nivolumab. The sequence came from a human donor with classical Hodgkin lymphoma. CDR3 residues: CASHIGGLAGGPRNEQFF. In DNA form, the CDR3 reads TGTGCCAGCCACATAGGGGGACTAGCGGGAGGGCCTCGGAATGAGCAGTTCTTC.